Each of the 15 T cell receptor beta chains below was sequenced from the same sample in a study of T cells expressing NK-cell markers. For each CDR3 protein, TCRdb gives one entry from its re-call of the 5' RACE reads, without DNA. Here the sample table reports roughly 390,000 distinct CDR3 sequences. The sequencing input was blood T cells: a sorted CD56 or NKG2C T cell subset, CD4+ or CD8+ T cells, or bulk PBMC T cells (not recorded which). These receptors were collected from a woman in her fifties or sixties in good health.

The chain carries TRBV4-2 and TRBJ1-1. The germline V gene has CDR1 LGHNA and CDR2 YNFKEQ. The CDR3 consists of 14 residues. The CDR3 loop is CASSSRDANTEAFF.

This chain links TRBV11-2 with TRBJ2-1; TCRdb names TRBD1, which stays unverified in the absence of DNA. Germline CDR1 and CDR2: SGHAT and FQNNGV. The CDR3 covers 13 residues. The CDR3 sequence: CASYGTGYNEQFF. Supplemented by reference TRBV11-2 and TRBJ2-1, the full variable domain reads EAGVAQSPRYKIIEKRQSVAFWCNPISGHATLYWYQQILGQGPKLLIQFQNNGVVDDSQLPKDRFSAERLKGVDSTLKIQPAKLEDSAVYLCASYGTGYNEQFFGPGTRLTVL.

The chain is built from TRBV29-1 and TRBJ2-3; TCRdb proposes TRBD2, but this gene call is untestable without DNA. Germline CDR1 SQVTM, CDR2 ANQGSEA. This CDR3 contains 14 residues. The CDR3: CSVGDGGSVDTQYF.

The chain joins TRBV27 to TRBJ2-1; there is no DNA to check the TCRdb D call of TRBD2. The V gene's germline CDR1 is MNHEY and CDR2 SMNVEV (reference sequence). This CDR3 is built from 14 residues. CDR3 protein: CASSDSGVYNEQFF.

The chain employs TRBV10-3 and TRBJ2-3; the D call from TCRdb, TRBD1, cannot be confirmed without DNA. Germline CDR1 is ENHRY and CDR2 is SYGVKD. This CDR3 spans 13 amino acids. The CDR3 spells CASREPSTDTQYF.

This rearrangement joins TRBV11-3 to TRBJ2-2; with no DNA, the TCRdb D assignment of TRBD2 cannot be verified. CDR1 and CDR2 (germline): SGHNT, YENEEA. CDR3 length equals 16 residues. The CDR3 protein is CASSYRLAGYTGELFF.

The gene calls are TRBV4-2 and TRBJ2-5. Per germline, CDR1 LGHNA and CDR2 YNFKEQ. CDR3 length: 13 residues. The CDR3 reads CASSRTLAETQYF.

J is TRBJ2-2 and V is TRBV5-1. Per the germline V gene, CDR1 is SGHRS and CDR2 is YFSETQ. CDR3 length: 13 residues. The CDR3 sequence is CASSLVDDGELFF. Complete variable domain (other parts from reference TRBV5-1 and TRBJ2-2): KAGVTQTPRYLIKTRGQQVTLSCSPISGHRSVSWYQQTPGQGLQFLFEYFSETQRNKGNFPGRFSGRQFSNSRSEMNVSTLELGDSALYLCASSLVDDGELFFGEGSRLTVL.

The chain employs TRBV11-2 and TRBJ2-3. The germline gives CDR1 SGHAT, CDR2 FQNNGV. This CDR3 spans 15 amino acids. The CDR3 sequence is CASSREVSTADTQYF.

CDR3 in amino acids: CAIRVQGLLLGTEAFF. The V call is TRBV10-3, the J call TRBJ1-1; TCRdb names TRBD1, which stays unverified in the absence of DNA. The CDR3 is 16 amino acids. Germline lookup yields CDR1 ENHRY and CDR2 SYGVKD.

The CDR3 reads CSARARHREMAFF. V gene TRBV20-1 combines with J gene TRBJ1-1; the TRBD1 assignment by TCRdb is unverifiable without DNA. The CDR3 totals 13 residues. The germline V gene encodes CDR1 DFQATT and CDR2 SNEGSKA (reference sequence).

The rearrangement uses TRBV10-3 and TRBJ2-1. There are 13 residues in the CDR3. Germline V gives CDR1 ENHRY, CDR2 SYGVKD. The CDR3 spells CAIVGRLDNEQFF.

The J gene is TRBJ1-4, the V gene TRBV15. The length of the CDR3 is 14 residues. Germline assignment: CDR1 LNHNV and CDR2 YYDKDF (reference sequence). The CDR3 sequence: CATSRSTPNEKLFF.

The rearrangement links TRBV7-8 to TRBJ2-4; the D gene TCRdb calls, TRBD2, cannot be checked with no DNA. The CDR3 is 12 amino acids. The germline V gene has CDR1 SGHVS and CDR2 FQNEAQ. CDR3 residues: CASMGGSDIQYF.

V gene TRBV20-1 combines with J gene TRBJ1-1. The CDR3 extends over 15 amino acids. Germline lookup yields CDR1 DFQATT and CDR2 SNEGSKA (reference sequence). The CDR3 sequence: CSASRQGPMNTEAFF.